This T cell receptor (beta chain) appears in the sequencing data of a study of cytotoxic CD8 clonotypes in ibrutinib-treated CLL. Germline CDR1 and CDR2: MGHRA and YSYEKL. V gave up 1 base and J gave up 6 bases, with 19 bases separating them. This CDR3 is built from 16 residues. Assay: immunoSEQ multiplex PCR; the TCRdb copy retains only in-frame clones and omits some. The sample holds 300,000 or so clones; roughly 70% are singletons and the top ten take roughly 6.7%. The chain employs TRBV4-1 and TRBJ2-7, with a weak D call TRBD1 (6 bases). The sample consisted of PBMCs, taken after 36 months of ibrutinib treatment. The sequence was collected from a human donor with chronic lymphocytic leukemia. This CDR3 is CASSQGRAKGVGEQYF. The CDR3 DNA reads TGCGCCAGCAGCCAAGGAAGGGCCAAGGGGGTCGGCGAGCAGTACTTC.